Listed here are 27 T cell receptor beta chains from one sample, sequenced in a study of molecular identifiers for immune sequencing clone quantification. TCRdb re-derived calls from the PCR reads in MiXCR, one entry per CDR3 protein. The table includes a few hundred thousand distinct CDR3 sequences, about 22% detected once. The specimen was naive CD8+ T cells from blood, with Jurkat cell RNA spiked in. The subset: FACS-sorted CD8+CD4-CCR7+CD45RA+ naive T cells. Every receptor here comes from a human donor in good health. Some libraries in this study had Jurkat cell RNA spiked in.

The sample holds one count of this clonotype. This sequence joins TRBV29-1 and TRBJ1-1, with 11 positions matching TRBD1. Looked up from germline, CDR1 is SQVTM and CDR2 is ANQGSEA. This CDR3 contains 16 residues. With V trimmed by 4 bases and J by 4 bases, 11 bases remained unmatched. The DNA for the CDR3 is TGCAGCGTTGTGGGGACAGGGGGGTACACGATCACTGAAGCTTTCTTT. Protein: CSVVGTGGYTITEAFF.

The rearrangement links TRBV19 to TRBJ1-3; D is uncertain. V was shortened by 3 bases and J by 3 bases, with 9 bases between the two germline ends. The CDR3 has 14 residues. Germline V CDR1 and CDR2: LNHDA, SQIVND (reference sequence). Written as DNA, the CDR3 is TGTGCCAGTAGTATTCCGACGGTTGGAAACACCATATATTTT. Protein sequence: CASSIPTVGNTIYF. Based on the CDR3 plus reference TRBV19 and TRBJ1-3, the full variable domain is DGGITQSPKYLFRKEGQNVTLSCEQNLNHDAMYWYRQDPGQGLRLIYYSQIVNDFQKGDIAEGYSVSREKKESFPLTVTSAQKNPTAFYLCASSIPTVGNTIYFGEGSWLTVV.

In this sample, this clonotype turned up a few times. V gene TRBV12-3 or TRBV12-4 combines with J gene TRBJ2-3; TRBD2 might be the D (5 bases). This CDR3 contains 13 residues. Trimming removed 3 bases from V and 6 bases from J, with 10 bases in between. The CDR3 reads CASSLRVGDTQYF. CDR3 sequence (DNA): TGTGCCAGCAGTTTGCGGGTGGGGGATACGCAGTATTTT.

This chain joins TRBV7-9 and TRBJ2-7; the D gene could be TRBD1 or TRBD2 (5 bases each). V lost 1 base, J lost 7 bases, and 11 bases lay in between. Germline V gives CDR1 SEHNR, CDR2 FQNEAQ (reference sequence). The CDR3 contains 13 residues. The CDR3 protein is CASSLGGAGEQYF. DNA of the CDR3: TGTGCCAGCAGCTTAGGAGGGGCCGGGGAGCAGTACTTC.

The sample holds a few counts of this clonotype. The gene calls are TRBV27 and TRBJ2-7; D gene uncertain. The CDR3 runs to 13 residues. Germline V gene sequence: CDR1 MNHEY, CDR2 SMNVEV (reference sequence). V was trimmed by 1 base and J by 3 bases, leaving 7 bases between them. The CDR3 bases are TGTGCCAGCAGTTTATTAGTGGGCTACGAGCAGTACTTC. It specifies CASSLLVGYEQYF.

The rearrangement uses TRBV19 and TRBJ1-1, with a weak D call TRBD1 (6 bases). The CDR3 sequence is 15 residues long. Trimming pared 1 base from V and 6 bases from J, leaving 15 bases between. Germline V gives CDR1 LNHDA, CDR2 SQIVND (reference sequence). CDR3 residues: CASSIAPGGGAEAFF. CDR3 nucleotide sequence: TGTGCCAGTAGTATAGCCCCTGGAGGGGGAGCTGAAGCTTTCTTT.

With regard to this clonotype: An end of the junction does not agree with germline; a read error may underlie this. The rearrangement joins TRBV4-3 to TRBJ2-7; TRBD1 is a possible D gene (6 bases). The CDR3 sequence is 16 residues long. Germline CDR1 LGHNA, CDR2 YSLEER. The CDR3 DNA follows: TGCGTCAGCAGCCAAGGCTATCTAGGGGGTTCCCACGAGCAGTACTTC. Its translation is CVSSQGYLGGSHEQYF.

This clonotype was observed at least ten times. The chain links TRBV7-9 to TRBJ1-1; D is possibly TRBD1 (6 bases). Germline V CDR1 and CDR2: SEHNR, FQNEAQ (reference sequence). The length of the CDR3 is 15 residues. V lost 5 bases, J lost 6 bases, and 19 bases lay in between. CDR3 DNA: TGTGCCAGCAGCCACTTTGAGACAGGCGCCTCTGAAGCTTTCTTT. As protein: CASSHFETGASEAFF.

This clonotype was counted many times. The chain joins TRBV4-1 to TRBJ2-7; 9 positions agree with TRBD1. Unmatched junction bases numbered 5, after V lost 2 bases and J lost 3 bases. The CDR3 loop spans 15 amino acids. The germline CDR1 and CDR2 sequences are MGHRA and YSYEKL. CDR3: CASSQTPGQGYEQYF. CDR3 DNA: TGCGCCAGCAGCCAAACTCCGGGACAGGGCTACGAGCAGTACTTC.

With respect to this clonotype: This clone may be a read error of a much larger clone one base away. The CDR3 is CASSLDGELCNQPQHF. The DNA of the CDR3 is TGTGCCAGCAGCTTAGACGGGGAACTATGTAATCAGCCCCAGCATTTT. The V call is TRBV7-2, the J call TRBJ1-5, with D hard to call. Trimming removed 1 base at V and 4 bases at J, with 14 bases between. CDR1 and CDR2 (germline): SGHTA, FQGNSA. This CDR3 is 16 amino acids long.

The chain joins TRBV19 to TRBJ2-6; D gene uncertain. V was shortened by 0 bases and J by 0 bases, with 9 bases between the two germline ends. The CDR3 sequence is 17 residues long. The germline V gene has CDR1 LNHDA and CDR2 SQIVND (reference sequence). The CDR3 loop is CASSIDSRLSGANVLTF. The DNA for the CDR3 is TGTGCCAGTAGTATAGATTCGCGGCTCTCTGGGGCCAACGTCCTGACTTTC.

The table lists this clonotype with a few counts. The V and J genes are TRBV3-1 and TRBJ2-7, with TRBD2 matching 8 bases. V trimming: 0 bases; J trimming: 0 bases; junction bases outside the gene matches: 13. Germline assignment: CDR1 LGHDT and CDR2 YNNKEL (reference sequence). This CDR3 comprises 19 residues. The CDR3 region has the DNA TGTGCCAGCAGCCAAGAAACACCCCAACTAGCGGCCAACTCCTACGAGCAGTACTTC. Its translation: CASSQETPQLAANSYEQYF.

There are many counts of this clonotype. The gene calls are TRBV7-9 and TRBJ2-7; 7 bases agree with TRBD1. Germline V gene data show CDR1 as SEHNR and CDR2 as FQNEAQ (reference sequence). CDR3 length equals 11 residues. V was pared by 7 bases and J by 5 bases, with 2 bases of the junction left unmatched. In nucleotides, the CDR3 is TGTGCCAGCAAGACAGGGAACGAGCAGTACTTC. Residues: CASKTGNEQYF.

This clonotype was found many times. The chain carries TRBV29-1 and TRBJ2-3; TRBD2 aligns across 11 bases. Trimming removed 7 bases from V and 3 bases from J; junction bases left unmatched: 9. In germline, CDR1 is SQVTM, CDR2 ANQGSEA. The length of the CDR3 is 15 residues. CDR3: CSAYSGREGTDTQYF. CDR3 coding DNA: TGCAGCGCCTATAGCGGGAGGGAGGGGACAGATACGCAGTATTTT.

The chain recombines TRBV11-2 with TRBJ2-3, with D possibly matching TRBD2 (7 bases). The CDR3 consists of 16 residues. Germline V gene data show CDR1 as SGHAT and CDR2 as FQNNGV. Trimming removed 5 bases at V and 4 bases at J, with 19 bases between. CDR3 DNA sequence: TGTGCCAGCAGCGCCCCTCTAGGGGGGGGAGCAGATACGCAGTATTTT. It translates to CASSAPLGGGADTQYF.

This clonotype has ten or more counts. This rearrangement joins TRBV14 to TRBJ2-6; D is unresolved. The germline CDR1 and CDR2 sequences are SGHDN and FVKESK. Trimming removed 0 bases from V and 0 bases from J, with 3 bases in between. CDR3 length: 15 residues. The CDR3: CASSQDYSGANVLTF. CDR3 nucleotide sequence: TGTGCCAGCAGCCAAGATTACTCTGGGGCCAACGTCCTGACTTTC.

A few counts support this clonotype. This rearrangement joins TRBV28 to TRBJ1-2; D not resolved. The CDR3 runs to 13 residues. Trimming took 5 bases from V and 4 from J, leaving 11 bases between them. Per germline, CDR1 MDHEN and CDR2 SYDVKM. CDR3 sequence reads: CASSGRSSYGYTF. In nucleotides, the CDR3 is TGTGCCAGCAGTGGGAGGTCGAGCTATGGCTACACCTTC.

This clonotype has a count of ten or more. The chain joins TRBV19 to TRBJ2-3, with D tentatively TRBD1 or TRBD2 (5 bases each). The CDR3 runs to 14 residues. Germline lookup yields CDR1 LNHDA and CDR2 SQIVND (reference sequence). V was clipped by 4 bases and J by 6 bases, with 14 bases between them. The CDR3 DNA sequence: TGTGCCAGTAGTAATTGGGGGAGTTCCGATACGCAGTATTTT. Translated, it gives CASSNWGSSDTQYF.

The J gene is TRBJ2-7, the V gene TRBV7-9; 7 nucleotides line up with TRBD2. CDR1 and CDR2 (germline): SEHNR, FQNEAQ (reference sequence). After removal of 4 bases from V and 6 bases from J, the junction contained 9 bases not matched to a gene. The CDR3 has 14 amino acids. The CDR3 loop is CASSWSAGVPEQYF. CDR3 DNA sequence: TGTGCCAGCAGCTGGAGCGCGGGAGTCCCCGAGCAGTACTTC.

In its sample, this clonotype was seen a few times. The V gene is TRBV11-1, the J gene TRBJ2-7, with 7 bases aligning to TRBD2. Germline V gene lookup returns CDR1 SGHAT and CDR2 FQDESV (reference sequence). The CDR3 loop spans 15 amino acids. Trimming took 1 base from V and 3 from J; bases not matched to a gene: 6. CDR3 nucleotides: TGTGCCAGCAGCTTAGGAAGGACTAGTCGCTACGAGCAGTACTTC. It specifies CASSLGRTSRYEQYF.

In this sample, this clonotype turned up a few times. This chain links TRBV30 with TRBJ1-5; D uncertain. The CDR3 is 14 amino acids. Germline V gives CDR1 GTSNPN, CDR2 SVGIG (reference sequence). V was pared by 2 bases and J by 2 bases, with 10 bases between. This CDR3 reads CAWSRGSGNQPQHF. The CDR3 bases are TGTGCCTGGAGTAGAGGGTCGGGCAATCAGCCCCAGCATTTT.

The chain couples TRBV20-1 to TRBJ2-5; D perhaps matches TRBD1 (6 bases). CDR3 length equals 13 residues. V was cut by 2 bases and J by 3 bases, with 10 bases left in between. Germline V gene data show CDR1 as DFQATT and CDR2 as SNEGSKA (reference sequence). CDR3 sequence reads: CSARSWTEETQYF. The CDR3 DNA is TGCAGTGCTAGATCCTGGACAGAAGAGACCCAGTACTTC.

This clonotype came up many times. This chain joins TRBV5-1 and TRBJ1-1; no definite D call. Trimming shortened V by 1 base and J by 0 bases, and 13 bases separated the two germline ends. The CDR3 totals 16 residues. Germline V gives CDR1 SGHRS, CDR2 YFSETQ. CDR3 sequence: CASSLLAGFLNTEAFF. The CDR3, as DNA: TGCGCCAGCAGCTTGCTGGCAGGCTTTTTGAACACTGAAGCTTTCTTT.

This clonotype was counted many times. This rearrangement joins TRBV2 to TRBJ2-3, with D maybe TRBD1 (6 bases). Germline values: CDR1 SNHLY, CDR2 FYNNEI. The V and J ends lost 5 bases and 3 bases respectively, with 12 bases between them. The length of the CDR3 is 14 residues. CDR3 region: CASSPSRGTDTQYF. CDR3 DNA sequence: TGTGCCAGCAGTCCTAGCAGGGGAACAGATACGCAGTATTTT.

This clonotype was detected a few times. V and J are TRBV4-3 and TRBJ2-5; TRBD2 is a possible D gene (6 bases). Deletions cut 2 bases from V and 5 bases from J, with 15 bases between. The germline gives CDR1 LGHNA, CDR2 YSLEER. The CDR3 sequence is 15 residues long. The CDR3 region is CASSQSLGRGETQYF. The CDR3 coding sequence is TGCGCCAGCAGCCAATCCCTCGGCCGGGGGGAGACCCAGTACTTC.

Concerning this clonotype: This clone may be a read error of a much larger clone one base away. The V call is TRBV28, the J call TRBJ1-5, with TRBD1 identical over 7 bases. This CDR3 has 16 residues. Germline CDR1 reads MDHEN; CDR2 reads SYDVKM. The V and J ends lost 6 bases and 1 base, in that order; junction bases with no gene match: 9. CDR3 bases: TGTGCCAGCAGGTTACGAGGGGGCGGGAGCAATCAGCCCCAGCATTTT. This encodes CASRLRGGGSNQPQHF.

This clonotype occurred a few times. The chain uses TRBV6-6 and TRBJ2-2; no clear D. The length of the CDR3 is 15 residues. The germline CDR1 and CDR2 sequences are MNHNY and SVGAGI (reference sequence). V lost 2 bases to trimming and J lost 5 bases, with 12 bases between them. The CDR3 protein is CASSYPNFGTGELFF. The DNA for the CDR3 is TGTGCCAGCAGTTACCCTAACTTTGGGACCGGGGAGCTGTTTTTT.